One and the same sample provided the 18 T cell receptor beta chains below, sequenced in a study of blood T cell repertoires in COVID-19. Profiling relied on immunoSEQ multiplex PCR, and the TCRdb table lists in-frame clones only, not all of them. The sample has about 60,000 clones, 65% to 80% seen once. Sequenced input: peripheral blood. The receptors were gathered from a human donor in a cohort sampled during active COVID-19.

This chain uses TRBV7-6 with TRBJ2-3, with 9 bases identical to TRBD2. The CDR3 consists of 16 residues. CDR1 and CDR2 from the germline V gene are SGHVS and FNYEAQ. J gave up 1 base and V 6 bases, and 8 bases lay outside the gene matches. The CDR3 is CASSHTLAGGTDTQYF. The CDR3 coding sequence is TGTGCCAGCAGTCATACCTTAGCGGGGGGCACAGATACGCAGTATTTT. The variable domain in full, with the rest retrieved from reference TRBV7-6 and TRBJ2-3, is GAGVSQSPRYKVTKRGQDVALRCDPISGHVSLYWYRQALGQGPEFLTYFNYEAQQDKSGLPNDRFSAERPEGSISTLTIQRTEQRDSAMYRCASSHTLAGGTDTQYFGPGTRLTVL.

Points on this clone: Mismatch with germline at one junction end may stem from a read error. Here the CDR3 reads CATADAGQGLLGGFSYEQYF. As DNA, the CDR3 is TGCGCCACGGCAGACGCGGGACAGGGGTTGTTAGGAGGGTTTTCCTACGAGCAGTACTTC. The V gene is TRBV27, the J gene TRBJ2-7; 10 bases line up with TRBD1. The germline V gene has CDR1 MNHEY and CDR2 SMNVEV (reference sequence). The CDR3 is 20 amino acids.

This chain uses TRBV28 with TRBJ1-2; possibly TRBD1 for D (6 bases). Trimming pared 5 bases from V and 7 bases from J, leaving 11 bases between. Germline lookup yields CDR1 MDHEN and CDR2 SYDVKM. This CDR3 has 12 amino acids. The CDR3 here is CASSLKGVGYTF. Here the CDR3 DNA reads TGTGCCAGCAGTCTTAAGGGGGTTGGCTACACCTTC.

The chain employs TRBV3-1 (or the pseudogene TRBV3-2) and TRBJ2-6; perhaps TRBD2 as D (6 bases). Germline V CDR1 and CDR2: LGHDT, YNNKEL (reference sequence). This CDR3 spans 15 amino acids. The germline V and J ends were trimmed by 1 base and 2 bases, with 6 bases remaining between them. CDR3 amino acids: CASSQAGAGANVLTF. CDR3 coding DNA: TGTGCCAGCAGCCAAGCGGGAGCTGGGGCCAACGTCCTGACTTTC.

The genes are TRBV5-1 and TRBJ2-3, with TRBD2 matching 11 bases. CDR1 is SGHRS, CDR2 YFSETQ, per germline. This CDR3 has 14 residues. V shed 4 bases, J shed 8 bases, and the junction held 6 bases outside the gene matches. For the CDR3, the DNA is TGCGCCAGCAGCCTGGGGACTAGCGGTCTTACGCAGTATTTT. Residues: CASSLGTSGLTQYF.

The chain joins TRBV19 to TRBJ2-2; 10 positions match TRBD2. Losses at the gene ends were 7 bases for V and 7 bases for J; bases not matched to a gene: 12. The V gene's germline CDR1 is LNHDA and CDR2 SQIVND (reference sequence). The CDR3 consists of 16 residues. The CDR3: CASMPPGLAAYGELFF. Written as DNA, the CDR3 is TGTGCCAGTATGCCCCCTGGACTAGCGGCGTACGGGGAGCTGTTTTTT.

The rearrangement links TRBV27 to TRBJ1-6; weak D call: TRBD1 (6 bases). The germline CDR1 and CDR2 sequences are MNHEY and SMNVEV (reference sequence). V dropped 6 bases and J dropped 4 bases, with 13 bases sitting between them. The CDR3 is 15 residues long. The CDR3 DNA sequence: TGTGCCAGCAGATTGACAGGACAATATAATTCACCCCTCCACTTT. This translates into CASRLTGQYNSPLHF.

The J gene is TRBJ2-5, the V gene TRBV2; weak D call: TRBD2 (6 bases). Trimming stripped 7 bases from V and 0 bases from J, with 15 bases between. Germline CDR1 reads SNHLY; CDR2 reads FYNNEI. This CDR3 contains 15 residues. This CDR3 reads CASNGGPTNQETQYF. CDR3 DNA: TGTGCCAGCAACGGGGGACCGACGAACCAAGAGACCCAGTACTTC.

The gene calls are TRBV7-9 and TRBJ1-3; 7 bases line up with TRBD1. CDR3 size: 14 residues. The V gene's germline CDR1 is SEHNR and CDR2 FQNEAQ (reference sequence). Trimming took 4 bases from V and 1 from J; bases not matched to a gene: 1. The CDR3 DNA follows: TGTGCCAGCAGCTCCAGGGGGTCTGGAAACACCATATATTTT. Translation gives CASSSRGSGNTIYF. The variable domain in full, with the rest retrieved from reference TRBV7-9 and TRBJ1-3, is DTGVSQNPRHKITKRGQNVTFRCDPISEHNRLYWYRQTLGQGPEFLTYFQNEAQLEKSRLLSDRFSAERPKGSFSTLEIQRTEQGDSAMYLCASSSRGSGNTIYFGEGSWLTVV.

The rearrangement uses TRBV7-2 and TRBJ2-3; 13 nucleotides line up with TRBD2. This CDR3 spans 18 amino acids. Germline V lookup: CDR1 SGHTA, CDR2 FQGNSA. Unmatched junction bases numbered 8, after V lost 5 bases and J lost 0 bases. The CDR3 coding sequence is TGTGCCAGCAGCGGACTAGCGGGAGAGGAGGATAGCACAGATACGCAGTATTTT. Translated: CASSGLAGEEDSTDTQYF.

The chain recombines TRBV5-1 with TRBJ2-7; D perhaps matches TRBD1 (5 bases). Germline V gene lookup returns CDR1 SGHRS and CDR2 YFSETQ. The CDR3 is made up of 13 amino acids. Between the trimmed V and J ends, which lost 3 bases and 3 bases, there was a span of 10 bases. As DNA, the CDR3 is TGCGCCAGCAGCTCTGGACATCGCTACGAGCAGTACTTC. This translates into CASSSGHRYEQYF. Using reference TRBV5-1 and TRBJ2-7 for the parts outside the CDR3, the full variable domain is KAGVTQTPRYLIKTRGQQVTLSCSPISGHRSVSWYQQTPGQGLQFLFEYFSETQRNKGNFPGRFSGRQFSNSRSEMNVSTLELGDSALYLCASSSGHRYEQYFGPGTRLTVT.

V gene TRBV24-1 combines with J gene TRBJ2-2; TRBD1 might be the D (5 bases). Trimming removed 8 bases from V and 0 bases from J, with 6 bases in between. Germline V gene data show CDR1 as KGHDR and CDR2 as SFDVKD. The length of the CDR3 is 13 residues. Here the CDR3 DNA reads TGTGCCACCAAGGGGTCGAACACCGGGGAGCTGTTTTTT. Its protein product is CATKGSNTGELFF.

The CDR3: CASSPQASGQRVDEQFF. CDR3 in DNA: TGTGCCAGCTCACCACAGGCTAGCGGCCAGAGGGTCGATGAGCAGTTCTTC. The gene calls are TRBV18 and TRBJ2-1, with TRBD2 matching over 7 bases. Germline lookup yields CDR1 KGHSH and CDR2 LQKENI. V dropped 1 base and J dropped 8; count of bases not matched to a gene: 14. This CDR3 spans 17 amino acids.

This clone was detected only a few times. The chain combines TRBV6-5 with TRBJ2-1; perhaps TRBD2 as D (6 bases). The V end was cut by 7 bases, the J end by 4 bases, with 17 bases between. Germline lookup yields CDR1 MNHEY and CDR2 SVGAGI. There are 15 residues in the CDR3. CDR3 nucleotides: TGTGCCAGCACACGGCGGGACCAACCTTACAATGAGCAGTTCTTC. Protein product: CASTRRDQPYNEQFF.

V and J are TRBV18 and TRBJ1-2; TRBD1 matches at 7 bases. The germline V gene encodes CDR1 KGHSH and CDR2 LQKENI. The CDR3 length is 19 residues. The V segment lost 2 bases and the J segment 2 bases; nucleotides outside the gene matches: 17. In DNA form, the CDR3 reads TGTGCCAGCTCACCATCGGGTCCAGGGGGTGTTGTCGGGAACTATGGCTACACCTTC. Protein sequence: CASSPSGPGGVVGNYGYTF.

This clone showed up just a few times. V and J are TRBV19 and TRBJ2-4; maybe TRBD2 (5 bases). The V end was cut by 1 base, the J end by 1 base, with 5 bases between. The V gene's germline CDR1 is LNHDA and CDR2 SQIVND (reference sequence). The CDR3 spans 14 residues. The CDR3 DNA reads as TGTGCCAGTAGTATAGGGACTGCCAAAAACATTCAGTACTTC. This codes for CASSIGTAKNIQYF.

The gene calls are TRBV3-1 (or the pseudogene TRBV3-2) and TRBJ1-1; D is unresolved. The CDR3 is 16 residues long. Trimming cost V 3 bases and J 1 base, with 15 bases left between them. Germline values: CDR1 LGHDT, CDR2 YNNKEL (reference sequence). CDR3 DNA sequence: TGTGCCAGCAGCCATCGGTCAAAGAATTCGAACACTGAAGCTTTCTTT. Translation gives CASSHRSKNSNTEAFF.

The chain recombines TRBV21-1 with TRBJ2-1; TRBD1, the table's D call, was not compared with the DNA. TRBV21-1 is a pseudogene locus. The CDR3 runs 16 residues. The CDR3 nucleotides read TGTGCCAGCAGCAAAGGGGGCACGAGCTCCTACAATGAGCAGTTCTTC. Protein product: CASSKGGTSSYNEQFF.